Following are 25 T cell receptor beta chains from one sample sequenced in a study of cytomegalovirus exposure and HLA in healthy donors. In the PCR, 60 Vbeta and 13 Jbeta primers were used. Produced via immunoSEQ multiplex PCR; TCRdb's table is partial and in-frame only. The sample contains over 100,000 clones, just under 70% of which appear only once. Sequenced input: PBMCs. These receptors came from a woman between 65 and 79 years old in good health and CMV-seropositive.

A few counts support this clone. V is TRBV30 and J is TRBJ2-7; D ambiguous. V was cut by 0 bases and J by 3 bases, with 9 bases left in between. The CDR3 spans 13 residues. Germline V gene lookup returns CDR1 GTSNPN and CDR2 SVGIG (reference sequence). The CDR3 DNA follows: TGTGCCTGGAGTGTCTCTCTGAGCTACGAGCAGTACTTC. Its translation: CAWSVSLSYEQYF.

The chain recombines TRBV2 with TRBJ2-7, with D maybe TRBD2 (6 bases). The CDR3 is made up of 14 amino acids. The V and J ends lost 7 bases and 0 bases respectively, with 13 bases between them. CDR1 is SNHLY and CDR2 is FYNNEI in the germline V gene. The DNA for the CDR3 is TGTGCCAGCACGGTCCGGGGGAACTCCTACGAGCAGTACTTC. It yields the protein CASTVRGNSYEQYF.

The chain is built from TRBV5-1 and TRBJ1-5; 9 bases line up with TRBD1. This CDR3 spans 15 amino acids. CDR1 is SGHRS and CDR2 is YFSETQ in the germline V gene. V was clipped by 2 bases and J by 4 bases; unmatched bases: 4. CDR3 in amino acids: CASSFGTGRNQPQHF. The CDR3 DNA sequence: TGCGCCAGCAGCTTCGGGACAGGGAGGAATCAGCCCCAGCATTTT.

J is TRBJ2-6 and V is TRBV25-1; the match to TRBD2 covers 8 bases. V dropped 8 bases and J dropped 0; count of bases not matched to a gene: 9. The CDR3 is 17 amino acids. Germline V gene lookup returns CDR1 MGHDK and CDR2 SYGVNS. The CDR3 DNA reads as TGTGCCAGCGAACAAAGCGGGGGACTCTCTGGGGCCAACGTCCTGACTTTC. Protein sequence: CASEQSGGLSGANVLTF.

CDR3 DNA sequence: TGTGCCAACCGACAGGTTGGCACAGATACGCAGTATTTT. Residues: CANRQVGTDTQYF. The chain combines TRBV10-3 with TRBJ2-3; D is perhaps TRBD1 (6 bases). Germline V gene lookup returns CDR1 ENHRY and CDR2 SYGVKD. The CDR3 is made up of 13 amino acids. V was clipped by 10 bases and J by 1 base, with 12 bases between them.

V is TRBV4-1 and J is TRBJ2-5; TRBD2 matches at 15 bases. From germline, CDR1 is MGHRA and CDR2 YSYEKL. The length of the CDR3 is 18 residues. With V trimmed by 1 base and J by 2 bases, 5 bases remained unmatched. The CDR3 is CASSQAGLAGGLQETQYF. The CDR3 region has the DNA TGCGCCAGCAGCCAAGCGGGACTAGCGGGGGGCCTACAAGAGACCCAGTACTTC.

This sequence joins TRBV5-5 and TRBJ1-3, with 7 nucleotides matching TRBD1. Germline V gives CDR1 SGHKS, CDR2 YYEKEE (reference sequence). The CDR3 is made up of 14 amino acids. After removal of 4 bases from V and 5 bases from J, the junction contained 6 bases not matched to a gene. Here the CDR3 reads CASSPWDSRNTIYF. CDR3 nucleotides: TGTGCCAGCAGCCCCTGGGACAGCAGAAACACCATATATTTT.

This chain links TRBV12-5 with TRBJ1-1; D call uncertain. Germline CDR1 LGHNT, CDR2 FRNRAP. This CDR3 has 15 residues. V lost 0 bases, J lost 9 bases, and 17 bases lay in between. Here the CDR3 DNA reads TGTGCTAGTGGTTTGGTGGGAGCGACGGCTGGTCAAGCTTTCTTT. Translated: CASGLVGATAGQAFF.

In this sample, this clone turned up a few times. The J gene is TRBJ2-5, the V gene TRBV11-1; 9 bases align to TRBD2. CDR3 length equals 14 residues. With 5 bases clipped from V and 5 bases from J, the junction kept 6 bases outside the gene matches. The germline V gene has CDR1 SGHAT and CDR2 FQDESV (reference sequence). CDR3 coding DNA: TGTGCCAGCAGCCGCGGGGGGGCCCAGGAGACCCAGTACTTC. Translated, it gives CASSRGGAQETQYF.

There are a few counts of this clone. The V and J genes are TRBV11-2 and TRBJ1-2; possible D gene TRBD1, 5 bases. Germline V gene lookup returns CDR1 SGHAT and CDR2 FQNNGV. CDR3 size: 15 residues. V shed 6 bases and J shed 1 base, with 15 bases lying between them. The CDR3, as DNA: TGTGCCAGCAGGCCGACGGGCGGACATAACTATGGCTACACCTTC. Encoded protein: CASRPTGGHNYGYTF.

This clone appeared a single time. V and J are TRBV7-8 and TRBJ2-3; a weak D match, TRBD2 (5 bases). Deletions cut 0 bases from V and 4 bases from J, with 11 bases between. CDR1 is SGHVS, CDR2 FQNEAQ, per germline. This CDR3 has 15 residues. This CDR3 is CASSLAPGNSDTQYF. CDR3 in DNA: TGTGCCAGCAGCTTAGCACCGGGAAACTCAGATACGCAGTATTTT.

The chain employs TRBV5-6 and TRBJ2-2; D is perhaps TRBD1 (6 bases). The V gene lost 4 bases and the J gene lost 0 bases, with 7 bases spanning the gap. This CDR3 contains 14 residues. Germline loops: CDR1 SGHDT, CDR2 YYEEEE. The chain's CDR3 is CASSGTSNTGELFF. The DNA for the CDR3 is TGTGCCAGCAGCGGGACATCGAACACCGGGGAGCTGTTTTTT.

Notes on this clone: Other DNA sequences in this sample translate to the same CDR3. The chain recombines TRBV6-5 with TRBJ1-3, with D possibly TRBD1 on 6 matching bases. V was shortened by 5 bases and J by 0 bases, with 11 bases between the two germline ends. This CDR3 spans 15 amino acids. From germline, CDR1 is MNHEY and CDR2 SVGAGI. The CDR3, as DNA: TGTGCCAGCAGTGGGGGGGCAATCTCTGGAAACACCATATATTTT. Its translation is CASSGGAISGNTIYF.

This clone came up once. The chain carries TRBV4-1 and TRBJ2-3; TRBD2 agrees at 7 bases. The CDR3 is 18 residues long. V lost 1 base and J lost 5; bases outside the gene matches: 15. The germline CDR1 and CDR2 sequences are MGHRA and YSYEKL. CDR3 nucleotide sequence: TGCGCCAGCAGCCAAGGGATGTGGGGGGGGAACTCTCTAGATACGCAGTATTTT. It codes for CASSQGMWGGNSLDTQYF.

The chain has TRBV15 and TRBJ1-2; D uncertain. The CDR3 runs 12 residues. Per the germline V gene, CDR1 is LNHNV and CDR2 is YYDKDF (reference sequence). V lost 0 bases and J lost 7, with 6 bases in between. Here the CDR3 reads CATSRDGGGYTF. The CDR3 DNA sequence: TGTGCCACCAGCAGAGACGGCGGTGGCTACACCTTC.

This clone turned up a few times. The chain uses TRBV4-2 and TRBJ1-4; TRBD1 matches 9 bases. The CDR3 spans 16 residues. Germline lookup yields CDR1 LGHNA and CDR2 YNFKEQ. Trimming cost V 8 bases and J 3 bases; bases outside gene matches: 10. In DNA form, the CDR3 reads TGTGCCAGCGGAAACAGGGGGCGAGGGGCTAATGAAAAACTGTTTTTT. Protein product: CASGNRGRGANEKLFF.

The chain uses TRBV11-1 and TRBJ1-2; 12 bases line up with TRBD1. CDR3 length: 18 amino acids. V was pared by 4 bases and J by 6 bases, with 15 bases of the junction left unmatched. Germline CDR1 is SGHAT and CDR2 is FQDESV (reference sequence). For the CDR3, the DNA is TGTGCCAGCAGCTGGGACAGGGGGCACGGACCGGATTTGGATGGCTACACCTTC. This gives the protein CASSWDRGHGPDLDGYTF.

The chain recombines TRBV7-9 with TRBJ1-1; 7 bases are shared with TRBD1. Germline values: CDR1 SEHNR, CDR2 FQNEAQ (reference sequence). The CDR3 totals 16 residues. Losses at the gene ends were 4 bases for V and 1 base for J; bases not matched to a gene: 9. The CDR3 DNA follows: TGTGCCAGCAGCTCGAGGACAGGACCCAAGAACACTGAAGCTTTCTTT. As protein: CASSSRTGPKNTEAFF.

On this clone itself: Other DNA variants within this sample encode the same CDR3. The rearrangement joins TRBV4-3 to TRBJ1-5; D ambiguous. This CDR3 comprises 13 residues. Germline V lookup: CDR1 LGHNA, CDR2 YSLEER. V was clipped by 1 base and J by 6 bases, with 7 bases between them. The CDR3 DNA reads as TGCGCCAGCAGCCAAGGGGGAGGTCAGCCCCAGCATTTT. Its protein is CASSQGGGQPQHF.

This clone was seen only once. V gene TRBV5-5 combines with J gene TRBJ2-5, with 10 bases fitting TRBD2. Germline trimming cut 8 bases from V and 0 bases from J; bases unmatched to any gene: 4. The length of the CDR3 is 14 residues. CDR1 and CDR2 from the germline V gene are SGHKS and YYEKEE (reference sequence). This CDR3 reads CASRTSGYQETQYF. The CDR3 DNA follows: TGTGCCAGTAGGACTAGCGGTTACCAAGAGACCCAGTACTTC.

The V and J genes are TRBV6-6 and TRBJ1-1; 7 bases are a match to TRBD1. The CDR3 has 14 residues. Trimming at V came to 4 bases and at J to 4 bases, leaving 6 bases not matched to a gene. CDR1 is MNHNY and CDR2 is SVGAGI in the germline V gene (reference sequence). As DNA, the CDR3 is TGTGCCAGCAGTTCCGCACAGGGGTTCACTGAAGCTTTCTTT. Protein sequence: CASSSAQGFTEAFF.

The chain uses TRBV5-4 and TRBJ2-7; 11 nucleotides line up with TRBD2. The CDR3 runs to 16 residues. V was clipped by 2 bases and J by 5 bases; unmatched bases: 9. The germline V gene has CDR1 SGHNT and CDR2 YYREEE (reference sequence). The CDR3 coding sequence is TGTGCCAGCAGCTTCAGTAGCGGGGGGGCTTTAGACGAGCAGTACTTC. This translates into CASSFSSGGALDEQYF.

The chain links TRBV7-6 to TRBJ1-3; the D gene is possibly TRBD1 (6 bases). In germline, CDR1 is SGHVS, CDR2 FNYEAQ. The V end was cut by 5 bases, the J end by 0 bases, with 11 bases between. This CDR3 spans 15 amino acids. The CDR3 spells CASSPGQFSGNTIYF. The CDR3 region has the DNA TGTGCCAGCAGCCCCGGACAGTTCTCTGGAAACACCATATATTTT.

This sequence joins TRBV7-6 and TRBJ2-5, with TRBD2 as a possible D gene (5 bases). CDR1 SGHVS and CDR2 FNYEAQ come from the germline V gene. The CDR3 length is 15 residues. Trimming pared 4 bases from V and 1 base from J, leaving 13 bases between. Written as DNA, the CDR3 is TGTGCCAGCAGCTCCTTAGGACTCTCCCAAGAGACCCAGTACTTC. It yields the protein CASSSLGLSQETQYF.

This clone has just one count. This chain links TRBV27 with TRBJ2-3; 10 bases map to TRBD2. CDR1 and CDR2 (germline): MNHEY, SMNVEV (reference sequence). Unmatched junction bases numbered 7, after V lost 5 bases and J lost 2 bases. This CDR3 has 16 amino acids. The CDR3: CASSNLAGVSTDTQYF. CDR3 DNA: TGTGCCAGCAGTAATCTAGCGGGGGTTTCCACAGATACGCAGTATTTT.